This is a list of T cell receptor beta chains from one sample in a study of T cells in Graves' hyperthyroidism and ophthalmopathy. TCRdb re-derived calls from the multiplex PCR reads in MiXCR, one entry per CDR3 protein. Of just over 550,000 distinct CDR3 sequences listed, 46% are singletons. The sample taken for sequencing was peripheral blood or thyroid tissue (not recorded which). The origin of the receptors is a young woman with Graves' hyperthyroidism. Both conserved end residues are part of each CDR3. The D gene is left open where the match is weak. The size of a clone is reported for some rows only, either as once, few or many, or as a class for expanded clones.

V gene	D gene	J gene	clone size	CDR3 protein	CDR3 DNA
TRBV2	NA	TRBJ1-2	NA	CASSEVGGAHGYTF	TGTGCCAGCAGTGAAGTGGGGGGCGCCCATGGCTACACCTTC
TRBV12-5	NA	TRBJ1-1	NA	CASANTEAFF	TGTGCTAGTGCAAACACTGAAGCTTTCTTT
TRBV2	NA	TRBJ1-5	many	CASSVDPIRPQHF	TGTGCCAGCAGTGTTGACCCCATCAGGCCCCAGCATTTT
TRBV12-3/TRBV12-4	NA	TRBJ1-1	few	CASSFEAGQAFF	TGTGCCAGCAGTTTCGAGGCAGGACAAGCTTTCTTT
TRBV2	NA	TRBJ1-2	NA	CASNPDPGDYGYTF	TGTGCCAGCAACCCCGACCCAGGGGACTATGGCTACACCTTC
TRBV15	NA	TRBJ1-1	many	CATSRGVNTEAFF	TGTGCCACCAGCAGAGGGGTGAACACTGAAGCTTTCTTT
TRBV15	NA	TRBJ1-3	many	CATSRDRSSGNTIYF	TGTGCCACCAGCAGAGACCGGAGCTCTGGAAACACCATATATTTT
TRBV19	NA	TRBJ2-7	few	CASGGGPYSYEQYF	TGTGCCAGTGGGGGGGGCCCCTACTCCTACGAGCAGTACTTC
TRBV7-9	TRBD1	TRBJ1-5	few	CASTTGGLDQPQHF	TGTGCCAGCACCACAGGGGGACTCGATCAGCCCCAGCATTTT
TRBV7-3	NA	TRBJ1-6	NA	CAIRKDSNSPLHF	TGTGCCATCCGCAAGGACAGCAATTCACCCCTCCACTTT
TRBV11-1	NA	TRBJ2-7	NA	CASSSDVSSYEQYF	TGTGCCAGCAGCTCGGACGTGAGCTCCTACGAGCAGTACTTC
TRBV7-2	TRBD1	TRBJ1-4	NA	CASSLAVTGVEKLFF	TGTGCCAGCAGCTTAGCTGTGACAGGGGTTGAAAAACTGTTTTTT
TRBV15	TRBD1	TRBJ1-4	few	CATLPPGQGGEKLFF	TGTGCCACCTTACCCCCGGGACAGGGCGGTGAAAAACTGTTTTTT
TRBV2	NA	TRBJ1-5	medium-sized	CASSLRQDGNQPQHF	TGTGCCAGCAGTTTACGACAAGATGGCAATCAGCCCCAGCATTTT
TRBV7-3	TRBD2	TRBJ2-2	NA	CASSPRLAAGELFF	TGTGCCAGCAGCCCCCGACTAGCGGCCGGGGAGCTGTTTTTT
TRBV29-1	TRBD2	TRBJ2-1	few	CSVDESGRDEQFF	TGCAGCGTTGATGAGAGCGGGAGGGATGAGCAGTTCTTC
TRBV10-2	NA	TRBJ2-2	NA	CASRGTQNTGELFF	TGCGCCAGCAGGGGGACTCAAAACACCGGGGAGCTGTTTTTT
TRBV7-2	NA	TRBJ1-2	many	CASSLSRRDYGYTF	TGTGCCAGCAGCTTATCCCGAAGGGACTATGGCTACACCTTC
TRBV11-1	NA	TRBJ1-1	NA	CASSLGGGAAFF	TGTGCCAGCAGCTTAGGTGGGGGGGCAGCTTTCTTT
TRBV24-1	TRBD2	TRBJ2-5	NA	CATSDSQGTSGRRQETQYF	TGTGCCACCAGTGATTCCCAGGGGACTAGCGGGAGACGGCAAGAGACCCAGTACTTC
TRBV2	NA	TRBJ1-5	NA	CASSPFEGQNQPQHF	TGTGCCAGCAGTCCTTTCGAGGGCCAAAATCAGCCCCAGCATTTT
TRBV7-4	NA	TRBJ1-3	few	CASSQQGSGNTIYF	TGTGCCAGCAGCCAACAGGGTTCTGGAAACACCATATATTTT
TRBV5-1	TRBD1	TRBJ1-6	NA	CASSTGEDGYNSPLHF	TGCGCCAGCAGCACAGGGGAAGACGGGTATAATTCACCCCTCCACTTT
TRBV19	NA	TRBJ1-6	NA	CASSPNVGIRNSPLHF	TGTGCCAGTAGTCCTAACGTGGGGATCAGGAATTCACCCCTCCACTTT
TRBV29-1	NA	TRBJ1-1	many	CSVTAPGTEAFF	TGCAGCGTAACAGCGCCGGGCACTGAAGCTTTCTTT